These T cell receptor beta chains were read from a single sample in a study of OX40 agonist ivuxolimab in advanced cancers. Generated by immunoSEQ multiplex PCR, the TCRdb table keeps only in-frame clones and is missing some. The table includes tens of thousands of clones, 70% to 85% detected once. This specimen was CD4+ or CD8+ T cells sorted from blood, taken in a trial of the OX40 agonist ivuxolimab. These receptors all stem from an adult with an advanced solid tumor such as melanoma, head and neck, liver or kidney cancer. Each CDR3 is given with its conserved first and last residue. D genes are given only for firm matches. Clone size appears in some rows only: once, few, many, or a class for an expanded clone.

CDR3 protein | CDR3 DNA | J gene | clone size | D gene | V gene
CASMSGTPRDSPLHF | TGTGCCAGCATGTCCGGGACACCAAGGGATTCACCCCTCCACTTT | TRBJ1-6 | - | - | TRBV6-5
CAWSWTGGYEQYF | TGTGCCTGGTCGTGGACAGGGGGATACGAGCAGTACTTC | TRBJ2-7 | few | TRBD1 | TRBV30
CASKLGTGEETQYF | TGTGCCAGCAAGCTCGGGACAGGCGAGGAGACCCAGTACTTC | TRBJ2-5 | - | TRBD1 | TRBV2
CASSQLTPLSDTQYF | TGCGCCAGCAGCCAACTAACCCCCCTTTCAGATACGCAGTATTTT | TRBJ2-3 | - | - | TRBV5-1
CASSHRGLGNNEQFF | TGTGCCAGCAGCCACAGGGGATTGGGTAACAATGAGCAGTTCTTC | TRBJ2-1 | - | TRBD1 | TRBV6-6
CASTSNPGTGSGYTF | TGTGCCAGCACCTCAAATCCCGGGACAGGAAGTGGCTACACCTTC | TRBJ1-2 | - | TRBD1 | TRBV27
CASMVNSGSYEQYF | TGTGCCAGCATGGTTAATAGCGGGTCCTACGAGCAGTACTTC | TRBJ2-7 | - | TRBD2 | TRBV6-6
CASSLDRSNYEQYF | TGTGCCAGCAGCTTAGATCGGTCCAACTACGAGCAGTACTTC | TRBJ2-7 | few | - | TRBV11-2
CASSSSDGAGQPQHF | TGTGCCAGCAGTTCCTCGGACGGGGCCGGGCAGCCCCAGCATTTT | TRBJ1-5 | medium-sized | - | TRBV6-6
CAMSEHTVAGGLGDEQFF | TGTGCCATGAGTGAACATACGGTTGCGGGAGGGTTAGGCGATGAGCAGTTCTTC | TRBJ2-1 | - | TRBD2 | TRBV10-3
CASSLAPDRGDSPLHF | TGCGCCAGCAGCTTGGCCCCAGACAGGGGTGATTCACCCCTCCACTTT | TRBJ1-6 | - | TRBD1 | TRBV5-1
CASSLETSGYNEQFF | TGCGCCAGCAGCTTGGAGACTAGCGGGTACAATGAGCAGTTCTTC | TRBJ2-1 | - | TRBD2 | TRBV5-1
CASSFSTGQGNNEQFF | TGTGCCAGCAGTTTCAGTACGGGACAGGGGAACAATGAGCAGTTCTTC | TRBJ2-1 | - | TRBD1 | TRBV6-6
CASSQLQGYLETQYF | TGTGCCAGCAGCCAACTACAGGGATATCTGGAGACCCAGTACTTC | TRBJ2-5 | - | - | TRBV14
CASSRSSGAGELFF | TGTGCCAGCAGTAGGAGTTCAGGGGCCGGGGAGCTGTTTTTT | TRBJ2-2 | - | - | TRBV6-5
CASRVEGAGELFF | TGTGCCAGTAGGGTTGAGGGGGCCGGGGAGCTGTTTTTT | TRBJ2-2 | - | - | TRBV19
CASSAGQLNTGELFF | TGTGCCAGTAGTGCGGGACAGCTGAACACCGGGGAGCTGTTTTTT | TRBJ2-2 | - | - | TRBV19
CASSLRRGTGELFF | TGTGCCAGCAGCTTAAGGCGGGGCACCGGGGAGCTGTTTTTT | TRBJ2-2 | - | - | TRBV7-3
CASSQVGTAFSSGQYF | TGTGCCAGCAGCCAAGTAGGGACAGCCTTCAGTTCGGGGCAGTACTTC | TRBJ2-7 | - | TRBD1 | TRBV4-2
CASSLMRSTEAFF | TGTGCCAGCAGCTTGATGAGGTCCACTGAAGCTTTCTTT | TRBJ1-1 | - | - | TRBV7-3
CAWSVLNQLDEKLFF | TGTGCCTGGAGTGTACTAAACCAGTTAGACGAAAAACTGTTTTTT | TRBJ1-4 | - | - | TRBV30
CASSLSRNTEAFF | TGTGCCAGCAGCTTATCCCGGAACACTGAAGCTTTCTTT | TRBJ1-1 | - | - | TRBV7-6
CASSLAGVERKKVF | TGTGCCAGCAGCTTAGCGGGGGTGGAAAGGAAGAAGGTCTTC | TRBJ2-7 | - | - | TRBV7-9
CASSEALTSGKETQYF | TGTGCCAGCAGTGAAGCTTTGACTAGCGGGAAAGAGACCCAGTACTTC | TRBJ2-5 | - | TRBD2 | TRBV2
CASSDRGGGSSYEQYF | TGTGCCAGCAGTGACCGCGGCGGGGGGAGCTCCTACGAGCAGTACTTC | TRBJ2-7 | few | TRBD2 | TRBV6-1
CASSQTGQPQHF | TGTGCCAGCAGTCAGACAGGCCAGCCCCAGCATTTT | TRBJ1-5 | - | - | TRBV6-1
CASSLLVQSETQYF | TGTGCCAGCAGCTTACTTGTCCAGTCAGAGACCCAGTACTTC | TRBJ2-5 | - | - | TRBV5-6
CASSLLAGVSGPDTQYF | TGTGCCAGCAGCCTACTAGCGGGAGTGAGTGGTCCAGATACGCAGTATTTT | TRBJ2-3 | - | TRBD2 | TRBV9
CASSLLDSSGANVLTF | TGCGCCAGCAGCCTTCTCGACAGCTCTGGGGCCAACGTCCTGACTTTC | TRBJ2-6 | - | - | TRBV5-1
CASSLQGAVGANVLTF | TGTGCCAGCAGCTTACAGGGGGCGGTTGGGGCCAACGTCCTGACTTTC | TRBJ2-6 | - | TRBD1 | TRBV5-5